The rows below give T cell receptor beta chains drawn from one sample of a study of blood T cell repertoires in COVID-19. Here immunoSEQ multiplex PCR was the method, and the copy in TCRdb shows in-frame clones only, minus some. This sample has 60,000 to 90,000 clones, with around 80% found just once. Sequencing was done on a sample of peripheral blood. These receptors all stem from a woman aged 50 to 60 with acute or convalescent COVID-19. CDR3s include the opening cysteine and the closing phenylalanine or tryptophan. The D gene is left open where the match is weak. Size values are once, few and many counts, or a class for expanded clones, and some rows have none.

v_gene	d_gene	j_gene	abundance	CDR3nt	CDR3aa
TRBV5-1	-	TRBJ2-5	-	TGCGCCAGCAGTCCTTGGGGCCAGGAGCAAGAGACCCAGTACTTC	CASSPWGQEQETQYF
TRBV3-1/TRBV3-2	TRBD2	TRBJ2-3	-	TGTGCCAGCAGCCGGACTAGCGGGGGAGGAGATACGCAGTATTTT	CASSRTSGGGDTQYF
TRBV9	-	TRBJ2-2	few	TGTGCCAGCAGCCTAATAGCCACCGGGGAGCTGTTTTTT	CASSLIATGELFF
TRBV7-2	-	TRBJ1-5	-	TGTGCCAGCCGGCTTACAGGGCTTGCGAATCAGCCCCAGCATTTT	CASRLTGLANQPQHF
TRBV2	-	TRBJ2-7	-	TGTGCCAGCAGTGCACAGCCCAGCGGCGAGCAGTACTTC	CASSAQPSGEQYF
TRBV2	-	TRBJ1-5	-	TGTGCCAGCAGCGCCACAGGGCTAGGCAATCAGCCCCAGCATTTT	CASSATGLGNQPQHF
TRBV6-5	TRBD1	TRBJ2-7	-	TGTGCCAGCGTACCCCGGACAGGGTTGACCTACGAGCAGTACTTC	CASVPRTGLTYEQYF
TRBV28	-	TRBJ2-7	-	TGTGCCAGCAGCCCACAGGACTACGAGCAGTACTTC	CASSPQDYEQYF
TRBV6-5	-	TRBJ2-3	-	TGTGCCAGCTGTAGCAAATCAAGCACAGATACGCAGTATTTT	CASCSKSSTDTQYF
TRBV2	TRBD2	TRBJ2-3	-	TGTGCCAGCGCAACTAGCGGGAGTGCAGATACGCAGTATTTT	CASATSGSADTQYF
TRBV7-9	-	TRBJ1-4	few	TGTGCCAGCAGCAGACAGGCAACTAATGAAAAACTGTTTTTT	CASSRQATNEKLFF
TRBV5-5	TRBD1	TRBJ2-2	-	TGTGCCAGCAGCTTCGGGACAGGGGGTTTCGGGGAGCTGTTTTTT	CASSFGTGGFGELFF
TRBV7-2	-	TRBJ2-2	-	TGTGCCAGCAGATTAACAGGGACCGGGGAGCTGTTTTTT	CASRLTGTGELFF
TRBV11-2	-	TRBJ2-3	-	TGTGCCAGCAGCTTAGATGGCTCCACAGATACGCAGTATTTT	CASSLDGSTDTQYF
TRBV6-1	TRBD1	TRBJ2-7	-	TGTGCCAGCAGTGAAGGACGCCTCCGACAGGGGGCTTACGAGCAGTACTTC	CASSEGRLRQGAYEQYF
TRBV4-1	TRBD2	TRBJ2-3	-	TGCGCCAGCAGCCAAGAACTGTCAGTAGCGGGAGGATCCACCACAGATACGCAGTATTTT	CASSQELSVAGGSTTDTQYF
TRBV4-1	TRBD2	TRBJ2-5	-	TGCGCCAGCAGCCACCCGGGACTAGCTGCCGTAGGAGAGACCCAGTACTTC	CASSHPGLAAVGETQYF
TRBV7-9	-	TRBJ2-1	-	TGTGCCAGCAGCTCCCTTAACAATGAGCAGTTCTTC	CASSSLNNEQFF
TRBV19	-	TRBJ1-2	once	TGTGCCAGTAAGGATGCGGGGCAAGGTTCTCGCTACACCTTC	CASKDAGQGSRYTF
TRBV7-6	TRBD1	TRBJ2-7	-	TGTGCCAGCAGCCACAGGGGCGGCGAGCAGTACTTC	CASSHRGGEQYF
TRBV6-5	-	TRBJ1-5	-	TGTGCCAGCAGCCCCTTTGAGGGCGCGGATCAGCCCCAGCATTTT	CASSPFEGADQPQHF
TRBV30	-	TRBJ1-5	-	TGTGCCTGGAGTTCGTACAGCACCCCGAGGGGCAATCAGCCCCAGCATTTT	CAWSSYSTPRGNQPQHF
TRBV5-4	-	TRBJ1-1	few	TGTGCCAGCAGCTTACAACTGAACACTGAAGCTTTCTTT	CASSLQLNTEAFF
TRBV12-3/TRBV12-4	-	TRBJ2-6	-	TGTGCCAGCAGTTTCTCCGGGGCCAACGTCCTGACTTTC	CASSFSGANVLTF
TRBV2	-	TRBJ1-5	-	TGTGCCAGCAGTGAATATCAGAATAGCAATCAGCCCCAGCATTTT	CASSEYQNSNQPQHF
TRBV4-3	-	TRBJ2-3	-	TGCGCCAGCAGCCAAGGGGGTGGGGCCGGGTCCACAGATACGCAGTATTTT	CASSQGGGAGSTDTQYF
TRBV28	-	TRBJ2-2	once	TGTGCCAGCAGTTATCGGGCCGGGGAGCTGTTTTTT	CASSYRAGELFF
TRBV5-1	TRBD2	TRBJ2-1	-	TGCGCCAGCAGCTCCGCCGGGGGGGCCTACAATGAGCAGTTCTTC	CASSSAGGAYNEQFF
TRBV12-5	TRBD1	TRBJ1-2	-	TGTGCTAGTGGTGGAGGACAGGGTGACTATGGCTACACCTTC	CASGGGQGDYGYTF
TRBV24-1	TRBD2	TRBJ2-2	-	TGTGCCACCGAACGGGGAGGGTCGAACACCGGGGAGCTGTTTTTT	CATERGGSNTGELFF
TRBV27	TRBD2	TRBJ2-7	-	TGTGCCAGCAGTTGGCGGGGGGGACTAGCGGGGAGGAGAGGGTTTTACGAGCAGTACTTC	CASSWRGGLAGRRGFYEQYF
TRBV4-2	-	TRBJ2-1	-	TGTGCCAGCAGCCAGAGGTACAATGAGCAGTTCTTC	CASSQRYNEQFF
TRBV5-6	-	TRBJ2-1	once	TGTGCCAGCAGCTTGAGGGGACTGTATTTGGATGAGCAGTTCTTC	CASSLRGLYLDEQFF
TRBV5-1	TRBD1	TRBJ1-1	-	TGCGCCAGCAGCTTGCCGGAGGGCAGGGGGTTCCTTGAAGCTTTCTTT	CASSLPEGRGFLEAFF
TRBV19	-	TRBJ1-2	-	TGTGCCAGTAGTCCGGGACTGAGGGGAAAGATTGCGTATGGCTACACCTTC	CASSPGLRGKIAYGYTF
TRBV6-5	TRBD2	TRBJ2-7	-	TGTGCCAGCAGTTTGGCTAGCGGGGCGGGAGGGCAGTACTTC	CASSLASGAGGQYF
TRBV30	-	TRBJ2-5	-	TGTGCCTGGAGTGTACTCAGCGGAGAGACCCAGTACTTC	CAWSVLSGETQYF
TRBV19	-	TRBJ1-2	-	TGTGCCAGCAGTATGGCAGCGCGGGCAGGGGTTTACTATGGCTACACCTTC	CASSMAARAGVYYGYTF
TRBV25-1	-	TRBJ1-2	-	TGTGCCAGCAGGGACTCGGGTGGCTACACCTTC	CASRDSGGYTF
TRBV19	TRBD2	TRBJ2-1	-	TGTGCCAGTAGTGGGATTAGCGGGGGATCCTACAGTGAGCAGTTCTTC	CASSGISGGSYSEQFF
TRBV2	-	TRBJ2-7	-	TGTGCCAGCAGTTCAACCTACGAGCAGTACTTC	CASSSTYEQYF
TRBV20-1	-	TRBJ2-1	-	TGCAGTGCGCCGGCCAGGAGGGAGCAGTTCTTC	CSAPARREQFF
TRBV27	-	TRBJ1-5	-	TGTGCCAGCAGTTTAATTGGAGGGGTGAGGAATCAGCCCCAGCATTTT	CASSLIGGVRNQPQHF
TRBV6-5	TRBD1	TRBJ1-6	few	TGTGCCAGCAGTTCCTTCGGGACAGGGTATTCACCCCTCCACTTT	CASSSFGTGYSPLHF
TRBV12-3/TRBV12-4	-	TRBJ2-7	-	TGTGCCAGCAGACAGCGGAGCTCCTACGAGCAGTACTTC	CASRQRSSYEQYF
TRBV15	-	TRBJ2-2	-	TGTGCCACCAGTTCGAAGAGGGGGACCGGGGAGCTGTTTTTT	CATSSKRGTGELFF